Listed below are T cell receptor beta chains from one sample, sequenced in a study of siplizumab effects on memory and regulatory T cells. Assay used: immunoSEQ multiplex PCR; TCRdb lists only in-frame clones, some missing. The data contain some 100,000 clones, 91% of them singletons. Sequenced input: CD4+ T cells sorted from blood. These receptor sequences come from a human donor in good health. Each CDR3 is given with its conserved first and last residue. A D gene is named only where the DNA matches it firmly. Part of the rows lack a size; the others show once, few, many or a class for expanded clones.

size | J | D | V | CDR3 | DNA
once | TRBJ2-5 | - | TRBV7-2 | CASSFPGTSKETQYF | TGTGCCAGCAGCTTCCCCGGGACTTCAAAAGAGACCCAGTACTTC
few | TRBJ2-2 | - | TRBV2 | CASNEVTPRTGELFF | TGTGCCAGCAATGAGGTGACCCCGCGAACCGGGGAGCTGTTTTTT
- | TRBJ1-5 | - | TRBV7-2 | CASSLISGQPQHF | TGTGCCAGCAGCTTAATCAGTGGCCAGCCCCAGCATTTT
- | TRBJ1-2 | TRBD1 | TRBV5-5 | CASTKTGKNYGYTF | TGTGCCAGCACCAAGACAGGGAAAAACTATGGCTACACCTTC
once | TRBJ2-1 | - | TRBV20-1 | CSALSEEQFF | TGCAGTGCCCTCTCCGAAGAGCAGTTCTTC
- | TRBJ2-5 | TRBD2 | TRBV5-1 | CASSLGNAGGQETQYF | TGCGCCAGCAGCCTGGGAAACGCGGGAGGCCAAGAGACCCAGTACTTC
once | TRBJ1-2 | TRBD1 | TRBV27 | CASSLQGGVDYGYTF | TGTGCCAGCAGTTTACAGGGGGGAGTGGACTATGGCTACACCTTC
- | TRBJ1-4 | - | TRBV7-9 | CASSLGSGGEKLFF | TGTGCCAGCAGCTTAGGGAGTGGAGGGGAAAAACTGTTTTTT
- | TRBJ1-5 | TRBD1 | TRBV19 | CASRDRGGQPQHF | TGTGCCAGTAGGGACAGGGGTGGACAGCCCCAGCATTTT
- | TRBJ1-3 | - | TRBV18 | CASSPPEAYTIYF | TGTGCCAGCTCACCACCGGAGGCGTACACCATATATTTT
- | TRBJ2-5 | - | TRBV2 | CASSEAPGIQETQYF | TGTGCCAGCAGTGAAGCGCCGGGCATTCAAGAGACCCAGTACTTC
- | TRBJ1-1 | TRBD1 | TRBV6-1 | CASSPRQGATEAFF | TGTGCCAGCAGTCCACGACAGGGAGCCACTGAAGCTTTCTTT
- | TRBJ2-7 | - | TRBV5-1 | CASSPTGNEQYF | TGCGCCAGCTCCCCGACGGGGAACGAGCAGTACTTC
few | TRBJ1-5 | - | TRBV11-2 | CASSLGIGQPQHF | TGTGCCAGCAGCTTAGGGATCGGGCAGCCCCAGCATTTT
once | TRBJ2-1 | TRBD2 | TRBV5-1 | CASSLGSSGGNNEQFF | TGCGCCAGCAGCTTGGGTTCTAGCGGGGGGAATAATGAGCAGTTCTTC
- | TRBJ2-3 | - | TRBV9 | CASSVVGQGTDTQYF | TGTGCCAGCAGCGTAGTCGGTCAGGGCACAGATACGCAGTATTTT
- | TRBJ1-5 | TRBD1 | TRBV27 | CASSQGTGGNNQPQHF | TGTGCCAGCAGCCAAGGGACAGGGGGTAACAATCAGCCCCAGCATTTT
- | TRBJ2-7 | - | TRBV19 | CASSIVGGHYEQYF | TGTGCCAGTAGTATAGTGGGAGGTCACTACGAGCAGTACTTC
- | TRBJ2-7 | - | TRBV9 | CASNRDQNEQYF | TGTGCCAGCAACCGGGATCAGAACGAGCAGTACTTC
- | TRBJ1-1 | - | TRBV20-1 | CSAGRTEAFF | TGCAGTGCTGGGCGTACTGAAGCTTTCTTT
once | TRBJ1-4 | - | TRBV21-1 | CASSKWDRTNEKLFF | TGTGCCAGCAGCAAATGGGACAGAACTAATGAAAAACTGTTTTTT
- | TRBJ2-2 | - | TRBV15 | CATSTPKVGGELFF | TGTGCCACCAGCACCCCCAAGGTCGGCGGGGAGCTGTTTTTT
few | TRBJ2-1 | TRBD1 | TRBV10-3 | CASKGQGSYNEQFF | TGTGCCTCGAAAGGACAGGGTTCCTACAATGAGCAGTTCTTC
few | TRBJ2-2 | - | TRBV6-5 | CASRGGNTGELFF | TGTGCCAGCAGGGGGGGGAACACCGGGGAGCTGTTTTTT
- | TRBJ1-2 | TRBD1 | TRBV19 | CASSPNRGLRYGYTF | TGTGCCAGTAGTCCGAACAGGGGGCTGCGCTATGGCTACACCTTC
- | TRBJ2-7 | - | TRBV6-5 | CASSQRGYEQYF | TGTGCCAGCAGTCAACGGGGTTACGAGCAGTACTTC
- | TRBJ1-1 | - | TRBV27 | CASSFVQVFEAFF | TGTGCCAGCAGTTTCGTTCAGGTGTTTGAAGCTTTCTTT
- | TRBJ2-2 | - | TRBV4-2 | CASSQEWAGSTGELFF | TGTGCCAGCAGCCAAGAATGGGCAGGCTCCACCGGGGAGCTGTTTTTT
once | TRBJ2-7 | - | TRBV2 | CASSERNGAYEQYF | TGTGCCAGCAGTGAAAGGAACGGAGCCTACGAGCAGTACTTC
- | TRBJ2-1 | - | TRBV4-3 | CASSQDKTAYNEQFF | TGCGCCAGCAGCCAAGACAAGACAGCCTACAATGAGCAGTTCTTC
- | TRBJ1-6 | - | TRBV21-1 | CASRTIDRALSPLHF | TGTGCCAGCAGGACCATTGACAGGGCGCTTTCACCCCTCCACTTT
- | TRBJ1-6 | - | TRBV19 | CASSINPMAANSPLHF | TGTGCCAGTAGTATTAACCCGATGGCAGCAAATTCACCCCTCCACTTT
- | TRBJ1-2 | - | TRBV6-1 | CASSPGHHTSGYTF | TGTGCCAGCAGTCCGGGCCATCATACTTCCGGCTACACCTTC
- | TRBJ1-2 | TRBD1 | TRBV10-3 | CASSDRGLYGYTF | TGTGCCAGCTCGGACAGGGGGTTATATGGCTACACCTTC
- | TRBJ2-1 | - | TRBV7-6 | CASSSRGSSSYNEQFF | TGTGCCAGCAGCTCCAGAGGCAGCAGCTCCTACAATGAGCAGTTCTTC
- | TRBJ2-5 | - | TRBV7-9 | CASSLSSKETQYF | TGTGCCAGCAGCTTATCTAGCAAAGAGACCCAGTACTTC
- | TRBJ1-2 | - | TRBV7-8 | CASTTPTVPGGYTF | TGTGCCAGCACCACCCCCACCGTGCCAGGTGGCTACACCTTC
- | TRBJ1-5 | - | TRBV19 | CASNSRFSVGNQPQHF | TGTGCCAGTAACTCGAGATTTTCGGTCGGCAATCAGCCCCAGCATTTT
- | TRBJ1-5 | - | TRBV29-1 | CSVAFSGAPNQPQHF | TGCAGCGTTGCGTTCTCGGGGGCACCCAATCAGCCCCAGCATTTT
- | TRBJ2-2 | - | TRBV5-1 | CASSKTTNTGELFF | TGCGCCAGCAGCAAGACAACGAACACCGGGGAGCTGTTTTTT
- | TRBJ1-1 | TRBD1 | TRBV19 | CASSTRDRGLTEAFF | TGTGCCAGTAGTACCCGGGACAGGGGGCTTACTGAAGCTTTCTTT
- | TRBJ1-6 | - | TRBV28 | CASRASTRSYNSPLHF | TGTGCCAGCAGGGCCTCCACTCGCTCCTATAATTCACCCCTCCACTTT
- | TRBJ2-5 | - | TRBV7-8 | CASSLATTQETQYF | TGTGCCAGCAGCTTAGCTACCACCCAAGAGACCCAGTACTTC
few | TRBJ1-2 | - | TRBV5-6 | CASSLGQGQVYTF | TGTGCCAGCAGCTTGGGCCAGGGGCAGGTCTACACCTTC
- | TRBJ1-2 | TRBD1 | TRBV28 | CASGPGTGPWGYTF | TGTGCCAGCGGTCCAGGGACAGGTCCCTGGGGCTACACCTTC
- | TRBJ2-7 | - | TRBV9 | CASSATWVTEQYF | TGTGCCAGCAGCGCCACCTGGGTGACTGAGCAGTACTTC
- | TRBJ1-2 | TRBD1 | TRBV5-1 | CASSPGQGNYGYTF | TGCGCCAGCAGCCCGGGACAGGGGAACTATGGCTACACCTTC
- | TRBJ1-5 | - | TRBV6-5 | CASSRAGRSNQPQHF | TGTGCCAGCAGTCGCGCAGGGAGGAGCAATCAGCCCCAGCATTTT
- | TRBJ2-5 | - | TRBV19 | CATKLQGRETQYF | TGTGCCACCAAACTCCAGGGTCGAGAGACCCAGTACTTC
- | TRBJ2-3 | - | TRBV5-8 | CASSLAGTDTQYF | TGTGCCAGCAGCTTGGCCGGGACAGATACGCAGTATTTT
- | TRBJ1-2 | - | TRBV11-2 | CASSPQRGFGYTF | TGTGCCAGCAGCCCACAGCGGGGTTTTGGCTACACCTTC
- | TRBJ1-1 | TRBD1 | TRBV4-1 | CASAKEGQGLGNTEAFF | TGCGCCAGCGCTAAAGAAGGACAGGGCTTAGGGAACACTGAAGCTTTCTTT
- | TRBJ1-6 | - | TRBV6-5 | CASRKGEGIVPLHF | TGTGCCAGCAGGAAAGGGGAGGGAATTGTCCCCCTCCACTTT
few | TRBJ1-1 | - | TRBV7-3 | CASSLTGQVGTEAFF | TGTGCCAGCAGCTTAACGGGGCAGGTAGGCACTGAAGCTTTCTTT
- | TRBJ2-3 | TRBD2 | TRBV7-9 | CASSLGSGGVPDTQYF | TGTGCCAGCAGCTTAGGGAGCGGGGGGGTGCCAGATACGCAGTATTTT
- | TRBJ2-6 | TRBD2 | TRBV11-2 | CASSLLYASGGAGANVLTF | TGTGCCAGCAGCTTATTGTATGCTAGCGGGGGTGCTGGGGCCAACGTCCTGACTTTC
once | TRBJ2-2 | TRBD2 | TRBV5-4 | CASSPGLATTGELFF | TGTGCCAGCAGCCCGGGACTAGCGACCACCGGGGAGCTGTTTTTT
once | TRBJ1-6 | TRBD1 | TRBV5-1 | CASSRLEGALFTSSYNSPLHF | TGCGCCAGCAGCCGTCTAGAGGGGGCCCTATTCACGAGCTCCTATAATTCACCCCTCCACTTT
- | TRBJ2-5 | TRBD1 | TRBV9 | CASSRGQEGETQYF | TGTGCCAGCAGCCGGGGACAGGAGGGGGAGACCCAGTACTTC
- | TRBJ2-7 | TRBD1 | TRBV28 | CASSSGQDYEQYF | TGTGCCAGCAGTTCCGGACAGGACTACGAGCAGTACTTC